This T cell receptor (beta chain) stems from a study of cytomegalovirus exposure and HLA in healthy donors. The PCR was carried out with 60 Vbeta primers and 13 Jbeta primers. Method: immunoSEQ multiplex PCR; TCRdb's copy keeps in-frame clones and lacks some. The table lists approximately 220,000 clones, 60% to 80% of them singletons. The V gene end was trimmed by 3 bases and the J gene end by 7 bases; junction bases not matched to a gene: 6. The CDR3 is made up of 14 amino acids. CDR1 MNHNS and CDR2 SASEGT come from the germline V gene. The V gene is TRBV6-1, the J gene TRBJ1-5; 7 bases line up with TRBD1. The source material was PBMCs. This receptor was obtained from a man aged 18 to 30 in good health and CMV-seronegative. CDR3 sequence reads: CASSDGKGAQPQHF. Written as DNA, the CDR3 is TGTGCCAGCAGTGATGGTAAGGGGGCGCAGCCCCAGCATTTT.